Given below is one TCR beta chain in context. Its cognate antigen has yet to be identified. Nothing much larger sits one base from this clone, and base qualities are not available. Spanning cysteine to phenylalanine, the CDR3 consists of 14 amino acids. Only the CDR3 region is kept as DNA, spanning 42 bases read in frame from base 1. Trimming takes 4 bases from V and 4 bases from J, and the germline ends sit 11 bases apart. The CDR1 and CDR2 encoded by the germline V gene are LGHNA and YNFKEQ. This sample is drawn from a study of blood T cells in healthy people across ages (dated by TCRdb to about 2015). About the study as a whole: In model experiments, template switching captured about one uniquely barcoded TCR beta cDNA molecule for every two T cells. The study measured age-related changes in TCR beta repertoire diversity using deep sequencing normalized with unique cDNA molecular identifiers. For two donors (one aged 18 to 30 and one aged 80 or older), the study analyzed two additional independent replicas of 1 million unique cDNA reads from the same blood draw. Donors were grouped into four age groups: young (average 16 years), middle-aged (less than 40), aged (approximately 67) and long-lived (just over 80). To avoid experimental bias, donors of different ages were spread randomly across the sequencing lanes. Results the study describes overall, beyond this receptor: The percentage of naive T cells measured by flow cytometry correlated strongly with observed TCR beta diversity. Total diversity estimates from one million sequenced T cells were considered lower bounds and underestimates. Because donor CMV infection status was unknown, age-related changes in expanded clonotypes were potentially confounded. Bulk unsorted PBMC profiling prevented conclusive comparison of naive and antigen-experienced compartments. The long-lived group showed more naive CD4+ T cells, fewer expanded clones and increased TCR diversity than the aged group, suggesting age selection. Observed TCR beta diversity per million T cells fell roughly linearly with age, and a significant reduction was already apparent by age approximately 40.

The library was prepared using 5' RACE. Sequenced using an Illumina HiSeq 2500. The second PCR ran for roughly 7 to 11 cycles and used a J-beta primer mix along with a sample-barcoded 5' primer. Each TCR beta cDNA molecule received a unique molecular identifier from a template-switch 5' adaptor carrying 12 random nucleotides. Each sample yielded at least 3 million CDR3-containing paired-end reads. First-strand cDNA synthesis was performed from all RNA using the Mint cDNA synthesis kit, with priming by a TRBC-specific oligonucleotide. Following uracil-DNA glycosylase treatment, all cDNA underwent a first 18-cycle PCR with the universal primers M1SS and BC2_uni_R. On the authors' methods: Normalization of each sample was performed by random selection of 1 million high-quality reads, each carrying a distinct molecular identifier. Reads with shared molecular identifiers were discarded instead of being binned into consensus sequences. MiTCR, set to a Q25 quality threshold and the strictest error-elimination algorithm, was used for CDR3 identification, clonotype clustering and error correction. Lower-bound total TCR beta diversity was estimated with a nonparametric unseen species model using Euler transformation. In TCRdb, the public reads were trimmed at Q25 with fastp and aligned with MiXCR, with productive beta chains retained. Here each entry gathers all rows of one CDR3 protein and keeps the most common genes and DNA. These V and J calls are TCRdb output, not the study's own analysis. For this sample there are 1.5 million to 1.9 million distinct CDR3 sequences; roughly 43% appear just once. Of the sample, around 4% is held by the ten largest clones.

The 40 or so donors, aged 6 to 90 years, were systemically healthy Caucasian individuals from Russia. Each donor gave about 9.8 milliliters of peripheral blood, drawn into EDTA-treated Vacutainer tubes. Ficoll-Paque density-gradient centrifugation was used to isolate PBMCs, with at least 6.5 million per sample. Total RNA was extracted from PBMCs with Trizol reagent, with at least 5 micrograms obtained per sample. The percentages of naive CD45RAhigh/CD27high T cells were determined by flow cytometry on a PBMC aliquot from every donor. Sequences were obtained from blood. This TCR derives from a woman aged 18-29 years in good health. This chain is built from TRBV4-2 and TRBJ2-1; TRBD1 is possibly the D segment (6 matching bases). The DNA is TGTGCCAGCAGCCCTGAGGGGGTTTACAATGAGCAGTTCTTC. This gives the protein CASSPEGVYNEQFF.